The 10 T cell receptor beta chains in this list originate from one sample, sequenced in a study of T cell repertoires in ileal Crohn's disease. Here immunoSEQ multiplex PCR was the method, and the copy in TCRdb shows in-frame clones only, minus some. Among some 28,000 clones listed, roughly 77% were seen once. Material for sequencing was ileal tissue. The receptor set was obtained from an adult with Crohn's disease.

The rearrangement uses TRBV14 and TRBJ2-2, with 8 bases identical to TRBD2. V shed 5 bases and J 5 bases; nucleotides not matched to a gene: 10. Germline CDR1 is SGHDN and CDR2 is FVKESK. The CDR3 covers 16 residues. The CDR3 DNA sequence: TGTGCCAGCAGCGCTGTTGGTAGCGGGACGACCGGGGAGCTGTTTTTT. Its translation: CASSAVGSGTTGELFF.

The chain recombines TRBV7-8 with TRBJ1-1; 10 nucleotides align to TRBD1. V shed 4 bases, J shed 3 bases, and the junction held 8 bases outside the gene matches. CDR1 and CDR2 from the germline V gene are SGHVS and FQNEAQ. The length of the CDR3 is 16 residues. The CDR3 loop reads CASSSYPGTGDTEAFF. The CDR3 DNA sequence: TGTGCCAGCAGCTCCTACCCCGGGACAGGGGACACTGAAGCTTTCTTT.

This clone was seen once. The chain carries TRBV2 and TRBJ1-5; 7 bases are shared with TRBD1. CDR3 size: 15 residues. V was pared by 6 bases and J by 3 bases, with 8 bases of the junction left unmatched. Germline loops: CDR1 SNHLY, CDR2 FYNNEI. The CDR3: CASSVPTGTNQPQHF. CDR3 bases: TGTGCCAGCAGCGTACCGACAGGGACCAATCAGCCCCAGCATTTT.

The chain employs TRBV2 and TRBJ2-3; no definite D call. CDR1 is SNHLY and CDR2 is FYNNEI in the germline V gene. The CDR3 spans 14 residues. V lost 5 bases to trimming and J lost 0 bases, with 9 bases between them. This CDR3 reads CASSQTVSTDTQYF. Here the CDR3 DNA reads TGTGCCAGCAGTCAAACGGTTAGCACAGATACGCAGTATTTT.

This CDR3 is CASRSGTGPYEQYF. The CDR3 coding sequence is TGTGCCAGCAGGTCCGGGACAGGTCCCTACGAGCAGTACTTC. V gene TRBV27 combines with J gene TRBJ2-7; 8 nucleotides agree with TRBD1. V lost 6 bases and J lost 2; bases outside the gene matches: 6. The CDR3 has 14 amino acids. Germline assignment: CDR1 MNHEY and CDR2 SMNVEV (reference sequence).

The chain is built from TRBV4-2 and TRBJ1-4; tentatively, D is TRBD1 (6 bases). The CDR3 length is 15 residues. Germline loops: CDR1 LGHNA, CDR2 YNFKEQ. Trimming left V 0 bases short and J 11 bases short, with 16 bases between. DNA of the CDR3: TGTGCCAGCAGCCAAGATGCGCAGGGGTCAGGGAAACTGTTTTTT. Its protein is CASSQDAQGSGKLFF.

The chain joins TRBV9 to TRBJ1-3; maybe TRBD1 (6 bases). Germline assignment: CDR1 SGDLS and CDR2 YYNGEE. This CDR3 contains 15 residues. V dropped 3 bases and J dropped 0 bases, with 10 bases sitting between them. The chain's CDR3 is CASSATGSSGNTIYF. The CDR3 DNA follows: TGTGCCAGCAGCGCGACAGGCTCCTCTGGAAACACCATATATTTT.

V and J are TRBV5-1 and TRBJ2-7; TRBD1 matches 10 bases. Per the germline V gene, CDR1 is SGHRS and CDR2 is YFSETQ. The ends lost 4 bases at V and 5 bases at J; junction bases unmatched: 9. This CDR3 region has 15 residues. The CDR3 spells CASSRGTGAGNEQYF. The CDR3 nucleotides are TGCGCCAGCAGCCGTGGGACAGGGGCAGGAAACGAGCAGTACTTC. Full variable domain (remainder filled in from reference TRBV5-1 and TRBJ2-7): KAGVTQTPRYLIKTRGQQVTLSCSPISGHRSVSWYQQTPGQGLQFLFEYFSETQRNKGNFPGRFSGRQFSNSRSEMNVSTLELGDSALYLCASSRGTGAGNEQYFGPGTRLTVT.

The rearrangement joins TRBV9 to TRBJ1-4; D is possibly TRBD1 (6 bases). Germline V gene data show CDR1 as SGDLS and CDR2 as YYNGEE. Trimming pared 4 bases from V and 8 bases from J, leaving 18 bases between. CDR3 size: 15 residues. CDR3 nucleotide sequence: TGTGCCAGCAGCACCCAACAGGGTTATCTGGAAAAACTGTTTTTT. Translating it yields CASSTQQGYLEKLFF.

The CDR3 DNA reads as TGTGCCAGCAGTCGGAGGACCGGCGATTATGCAGCTAACTATGGCTACACCTTC. Protein product: CASSRRTGDYAANYGYTF. The rearrangement joins TRBV27 to TRBJ1-2, with no clear D. This CDR3 comprises 18 residues. Germline CDR1 reads MNHEY; CDR2 reads SMNVEV (reference sequence). V lost 5 bases and J lost 0, with 22 bases in between.